Shown below are 9 T cell receptor beta chains from a single sample sequenced in a study of CD8 T cells in Susac syndrome. With random hexamers, reverse transcription was performed on about 0.5 to 1 ug of RNA. TCRdb redid the calling of the immunoSEQ multiplex PCR reads with MiXCR, one entry per CDR3 protein. The sample holds 100,000 to 150,000 distinct CDR3 sequences, around 94% seen once. The sequenced sample consisted of CD4+ T cells from PBMCs. These receptors all come from a human donor in good health.

This clonotype was recorded only once. The rearrangement links TRBV5-1 to TRBJ2-5; possibly TRBD2 for D (5 bases). CDR3 length: 14 residues. V gave up 4 bases and J gave up 0 bases, with 10 bases separating them. The germline CDR1 and CDR2 sequences are SGHRS and YFSETQ. The CDR3 DNA follows: TGCGCCAGCAGCCTGAACGGGAACCAAGAGACCCAGTACTTC. Encoded protein: CASSLNGNQETQYF.

The chain is built from TRBV7-9 and TRBJ2-5; D is unclear. The V gene lost 4 bases and the J gene lost 5 bases, with 8 bases spanning the gap. The CDR3 is 12 residues long. Germline V gene data show CDR1 as SEHNR and CDR2 as FQNEAQ (reference sequence). The CDR3 bases are TGTGCCAGCAGCTCGCTAGGGGAGACCCAGTACTTC. Amino acids: CASSSLGETQYF.

This chain uses TRBV27 with TRBJ1-3; possibly TRBD1 for D (5 bases). The CDR3 contains 16 residues. The V and J ends lost 6 bases and 0 bases respectively, with 15 bases between them. Germline V gene sequence: CDR1 MNHEY, CDR2 SMNVEV (reference sequence). The CDR3 sequence: CASRLWGRGSGNTIYF. CDR3 sequence (DNA): TGTGCCAGCAGGCTTTGGGGGAGGGGCTCTGGAAACACCATATATTTT.

The chain recombines TRBV5-1 with TRBJ2-1, with D perhaps assigned TRBD1 or TRBD2 (5 bases each). The V gene's germline CDR1 is SGHRS and CDR2 YFSETQ. V lost 0 bases to trimming and J lost 7 bases, with 14 bases between them. This CDR3 spans 15 amino acids. CDR3 DNA sequence: TGCGCCAGCAGCTTGGCCAGGGCGCGCGGGAATGAGCAGTTCTTC. Translating gives CASSLARARGNEQFF.

This chain joins TRBV20-1 and TRBJ1-1, with 7 bases matching TRBD1. Germline V gene data show CDR1 as DFQATT and CDR2 as SNEGSKA (reference sequence). V was clipped by 0 bases and J by 2 bases; unmatched bases: 9. This CDR3 has 16 amino acids. CDR3 region: CSARETDREGNTEAFF. In nucleotides, the CDR3 is TGCAGTGCTAGAGAAACCGACAGGGAGGGAAACACTGAAGCTTTCTTT.

The J gene is TRBJ1-2, the V gene TRBV6-6; TRBD1 aligns across 9 bases. Germline-derived CDR1 and CDR2 are MNHNY and SVGAGI (reference sequence). There are 15 residues in the CDR3. V gave up 6 bases and J gave up 6 bases; unmatched junction bases: 11. The CDR3 is CASRGTGRTLNGYTF. The CDR3 nucleotides read TGTGCCAGCAGAGGGACAGGGCGGACGCTAAATGGCTACACCTTC.

This clonotype was observed once. The chain has TRBV25-1 and TRBJ2-3; perhaps TRBD2 as D (5 bases). This CDR3 has 18 residues. Germline loops: CDR1 MGHDK, CDR2 SYGVNS. Trimming stripped 5 bases from V and 4 bases from J, with 25 bases between. CDR3 coding DNA: TGTGCCAGCAGTCCCTCCGGGTGGTACGGAGAGGGCGCAGATACGCAGTATTTT. Its protein is CASSPSGWYGEGADTQYF.

V is TRBV6-1 and J is TRBJ2-3; the D gene is possibly TRBD2 (6 bases). Germline lookup yields CDR1 MNHNS and CDR2 SASEGT. This CDR3 is 13 amino acids long. V was cut by 7 bases and J by 5 bases, with 13 bases left in between. CDR3 residues: CASTERGRDTQYF. The DNA of the CDR3 is TGTGCCAGCACCGAACGGGGGAGAGATACGCAGTATTTT.

The rearrangement links TRBV7-2 to TRBJ2-6; D is unresolved. Germline CDR1 is SGHTA and CDR2 is FQGNSA. The CDR3 has 17 residues. V lost 4 bases, J lost 2 bases, and 15 bases lay in between. The CDR3 region has the DNA TGTGCCAGCAGCTCCCAGGTGTGGGCACCTGGGGCCAACGTCCTGACTTTC. Translation: CASSSQVWAPGANVLTF.